The 32 T cell receptor beta chains reported below all come from one sample, sequenced in a study of blood T cell repertoires in COVID-19. Repertoires were generated with immunoSEQ multiplex PCR, while TCRdb's copy carries only in-frame clones and drops some. Here the sample spans about 80,000 clones, roughly four fifths being singletons. Material: peripheral blood. Receptors were obtained from a woman aged 70-85 years with acute or convalescent COVID-19.

This clone is a singleton in its sample. CDR3 loop: CASRSFGGGRADEQYF. The CDR3 DNA follows: TGTGCCAGCAGAAGCTTTGGTGGCGGGAGGGCCGACGAGCAGTACTTC. V is TRBV3-1 (or the pseudogene TRBV3-2) and J is TRBJ2-7, with TRBD2 matching over 9 bases. This CDR3 is built from 16 residues. V dropped 6 bases and J dropped 5; count of bases not matched to a gene: 14. Germline assignment: CDR1 LGHDT and CDR2 YNNKEL (reference sequence).

The chain couples TRBV9 to TRBJ1-4, with D perhaps matching TRBD1 (6 bases). The CDR3 has 12 residues. Germline assignment: CDR1 SGDLS and CDR2 YYNGEE. Trimming shortened V by 4 bases and J by 10 bases, and 11 bases separated the two germline ends. CDR3 loop: CASSPLGGKLFF. The CDR3 DNA follows: TGTGCCAGCAGCCCCCTAGGGGGAAAACTGTTTTTT.

The J gene is TRBJ2-7, the V gene TRBV2; a possible D gene is TRBD2 (5 bases). The CDR3 has 15 residues. The V and J ends lost 1 base and 0 bases respectively, with 10 bases between them. The V gene's germline CDR1 is SNHLY and CDR2 FYNNEI. DNA of the CDR3: TGTGCCAGCAGTGAAGGGTGGGGAGTCTCCTACGAGCAGTACTTC. It codes for CASSEGWGVSYEQYF.

This chain links TRBV6-1 with TRBJ1-2; tentative D call: TRBD1 (5 bases). CDR1 and CDR2 (germline): MNHNS, SASEGT. This CDR3 is 14 amino acids long. Trimming stripped 1 base from V and 5 bases from J, with 11 bases between. The CDR3 DNA reads as TGTGCCAGCAGTGAAGATTCGGGGGTATATGGCTACACCTTC. This translates into CASSEDSGVYGYTF.

The V call is TRBV5-5, the J call TRBJ1-5; the match to TRBD1 covers 7 bases. After removal of 0 bases from V and 7 bases from J, the junction contained 10 bases not matched to a gene. Per the germline V gene, CDR1 is SGHKS and CDR2 is YYEKEE (reference sequence). The CDR3 runs 16 residues. The CDR3 region is CASSLVGRGRIQPQHF. Written as DNA, the CDR3 is TGTGCCAGCAGCTTGGTCGGAAGGGGGCGAATCCAGCCCCAGCATTTT.

CDR3 protein: CASRAGQRAFF. Written as DNA, the CDR3 is TGTGCCAGCAGAGCAGGGCAGAGGGCTTTCTTT. This rearrangement joins TRBV12-3 or TRBV12-4 to TRBJ1-1, with D perhaps TRBD1 (5 bases). Trimming stripped 6 bases from V and 11 bases from J, with 13 bases between. The CDR3 contains 11 residues.

J is TRBJ2-1 and V is TRBV28; possible D gene TRBD1, 6 bases. In germline, CDR1 is MDHEN, CDR2 SYDVKM. The CDR3 contains 14 residues. Trimming pared 3 bases from V and 5 bases from J, leaving 11 bases between. In DNA, the CDR3 is TGTGCCAGCAGTTTGGCCGGGACACACAATGAGCAGTTCTTC. Translation: CASSLAGTHNEQFF.

This clone was picked up one time. The rearrangement joins TRBV7-8 to TRBJ1-6, with 8 bases lining up with TRBD1. Germline V gene sequence: CDR1 SGHVS, CDR2 FQNEAQ. The CDR3 contains 16 residues. Losses at the gene ends were 5 bases for V and 6 bases for J; bases not matched to a gene: 9. The CDR3 DNA reads as TGTGCCAGCAGCCAGGGGGCGAGGCTAGGTAATTCACCCCTCCACTTT. Translating gives CASSQGARLGNSPLHF.

This clone appeared a few times. The V and J genes are TRBV29-1 and TRBJ2-2; TRBD1 agrees at 7 bases. In germline, CDR1 is SQVTM, CDR2 ANQGSEA. V gave up 7 bases and J gave up 4 bases; unmatched junction bases: 6. The CDR3 is 13 residues long. CDR3: CSGNRGGTGELFF. The CDR3 nucleotides are TGCAGCGGGAACAGGGGTGGCACCGGGGAGCTGTTTTTT.

V gene TRBV10-3 combines with J gene TRBJ1-1, with 7 nucleotides matching TRBD1. The length of the CDR3 is 14 residues. CDR1 is ENHRY, CDR2 SYGVKD, per germline. The trim removed 3 bases at V and 1 base at J, leaving 2 bases unmatched. As DNA, the CDR3 is TGTGCCATCAGTGAAGGGACAGAGAACACTGAAGCTTTCTTT. It specifies CAISEGTENTEAFF.

This clone has a handful of counts. V usage is TRBV11-2 and J usage is TRBJ2-7, with TRBD1 identical over 10 bases. CDR1 is SGHAT and CDR2 is FQNNGV in the germline V gene. The CDR3 is made up of 15 amino acids. V lost 5 bases, J lost 6 bases, and 10 bases stayed unmatched. CDR3 loop: CASSPRDRGFGEQYF. CDR3 DNA sequence: TGTGCCAGCAGCCCGAGGGACAGGGGTTTCGGCGAGCAGTACTTC. Supplemented by reference TRBV11-2 and TRBJ2-7, the full variable domain reads EAGVAQSPRYKIIEKRQSVAFWCNPISGHATLYWYQQILGQGPKLLIQFQNNGVVDDSQLPKDRFSAERLKGVDSTLKIQPAKLEDSAVYLCASSPRDRGFGEQYFGPGTRLTVT.

V and J are TRBV3-1 (or the pseudogene TRBV3-2) and TRBJ2-3; TRBD2 agrees at 8 bases. Per the germline V gene, CDR1 is LGHDT and CDR2 is YNNKEL (reference sequence). The CDR3 runs 14 residues. Trimming removed 1 base from V and 5 bases from J; junction bases left unmatched: 2. The CDR3 region has the DNA TGTGCCAGCAGCCAAGCGGGAGGGAGAGATACGCAGTATTTT. Protein product: CASSQAGGRDTQYF.

This clone has more than one count but fewer than ten. This chain joins TRBV11-3 and TRBJ1-1; TRBD1 is a possible D gene (5 bases). V lost 5 bases and J 1 base, leaving 14 bases between the germline ends. This CDR3 has 15 amino acids. From germline, CDR1 is SGHNT and CDR2 YENEEA. The CDR3 region is CASSPNTGKNTEAFF. The CDR3 DNA reads TGTGCCAGCAGCCCGAACACAGGCAAGAACACTGAAGCTTTCTTT. The complete variable domain, with remaining parts taken from reference TRBV11-3 and TRBJ1-1, reads EAGVVQSPRYKIIEKKQPVAFWCNPISGHNTLYWYLQNLGQGPELLIRYENEEAVDDSQLPKDRFSAERLKGVDSTLKIQPAELGDSAVYLCASSPNTGKNTEAFFGQGTRLTVV.

This sequence joins TRBV12-5 and TRBJ2-5, with TRBD2 identical over 10 bases. This CDR3 region has 15 residues. V dropped 1 base and J dropped 4; count of bases not matched to a gene: 3. Per germline, CDR1 LGHNT and CDR2 FRNRAP. DNA of the CDR3: TGTGCTAGTGGTTTGGGACTAGCGGGTTCAGAGACCCAGTACTTC. Protein product: CASGLGLAGSETQYF.

V and J are TRBV10-2 and TRBJ1-5; the match to TRBD1 covers 7 bases. This CDR3 spans 15 amino acids. J lost 6 bases, V lost 2 bases, and 7 bases had no gene match. Germline-derived CDR1 and CDR2 are WSHSY and SAAADI. In DNA, the CDR3 is TGCGCCAGCAGTGAGACAGGGGAATGGGGTCAGCCCCAGCATTTT. Amino acid sequence: CASSETGEWGQPQHF.

This rearrangement joins TRBV7-9 to TRBJ2-7; 12 bases match TRBD1. Germline CDR1 reads SEHNR; CDR2 reads FQNEAQ (reference sequence). Unmatched junction bases numbered 9, after V lost 6 bases and J lost 3 bases. The CDR3 runs 16 residues. The CDR3 spells CASSSGTGGLNYEQYF. CDR3 nucleotides: TGTGCCAGCAGTTCCGGGACAGGGGGCTTAAACTACGAGCAGTACTTC.

The V and J genes are TRBV9 and TRBJ2-2; perhaps TRBD2 as D (6 bases). Trimming removed 4 bases from V and 3 bases from J, with 19 bases in between. Germline V gene sequence: CDR1 SGDLS, CDR2 YYNGEE. This CDR3 has 17 residues. The CDR3 spells CASSPLPGDSYTGELFF. CDR3 DNA: TGTGCCAGCAGCCCACTCCCGGGAGATTCCTACACCGGGGAGCTGTTTTTT.

This chain connects TRBV7-2 to TRBJ2-2; 7 nucleotides align to TRBD1. From germline, CDR1 is SGHTA and CDR2 FQGNSA. V was pared by 6 bases and J by 0 bases, with 4 bases of the junction left unmatched. The CDR3 length is 15 residues. The CDR3 sequence: CASRRDRANTGELFF. DNA of the CDR3: TGTGCCAGCAGACGGGACAGAGCGAACACCGGGGAGCTGTTTTTT.

This chain links TRBV6-1 with TRBJ1-5; D unclear. The CDR3 runs 12 residues. In germline, CDR1 is MNHNS, CDR2 SASEGT. Trimming took off 3 bases at V and 9 bases at J, with 9 bases between the two ends. The CDR3 protein is CASSERNGPQHF. The DNA of the CDR3 is TGTGCCAGCAGTGAGAGGAACGGGCCCCAGCATTTT.

This clone was observed once. The rearrangement joins TRBV3-1 (or the pseudogene TRBV3-2) to TRBJ1-2; tentative D call: TRBD1 (6 bases). CDR1 and CDR2 from the germline V gene are LGHDT and YNNKEL (reference sequence). CDR3 length equals 15 residues. Trimming stripped 3 bases from V and 1 base from J, with 12 bases between. CDR3 in amino acids: CASSQDPGDNYGYTF. CDR3 DNA: TGTGCCAGCAGCCAGGATCCAGGGGATAACTATGGCTACACCTTC.

The rearrangement joins TRBV25-1 to TRBJ2-1, with 10 bases fitting TRBD1. With 1 base clipped from V and 4 bases from J, the junction kept 4 bases outside the gene matches. The CDR3 has 16 amino acids. Germline lookup yields CDR1 MGHDK and CDR2 SYGVNS. CDR3 sequence reads: CASSELDRGGYNEQFF. The CDR3 nucleotides read TGTGCCAGCAGTGAATTGGACAGGGGGGGATACAATGAGCAGTTCTTC.

The sample holds one count of this clone. The chain couples TRBV2 to TRBJ2-7; 9 bases match TRBD1. The CDR3 extends over 14 amino acids. J gave up 4 bases and V 10 bases, and 11 bases lay outside the gene matches. Germline CDR1 SNHLY, CDR2 FYNNEI. The CDR3 DNA sequence: TGTGCCATAACAAAACAGGGGGCGGTTTACGAGCAGTACTTC. It is translated as CAITKQGAVYEQYF.

This clone appeared a few times. J is TRBJ1-6 and V is TRBV6-5, with D possibly matching TRBD1 (6 bases). With 2 bases removed from V and 6 bases from J, the gap between germline ends came to 8 bases. The CDR3 sequence is 14 residues long. CDR1 and CDR2 from the germline V gene are MNHEY and SVGAGI. CDR3: CASSYADSNSPLHF. The DNA of the CDR3 is TGTGCCAGCAGTTACGCGGACAGTAATTCACCCCTCCACTTT.

The gene calls are TRBV27 and TRBJ2-2; D unresolved. The CDR3 extends over 15 amino acids. In germline, CDR1 is MNHEY, CDR2 SMNVEV (reference sequence). The V and J ends lost 5 bases and 1 base respectively, with 11 bases between them. The CDR3 coding sequence is TGTGCCAGCAGTACACGCCTCTTGAACACCGGGGAGCTGTTTTTT. It specifies CASSTRLLNTGELFF.

The V gene is TRBV2, the J gene TRBJ2-2; 8 nucleotides align to TRBD2. The CDR3 sequence is 14 residues long. Germline loops: CDR1 SNHLY, CDR2 FYNNEI. Germline trimming cut 11 bases from V and 5 bases from J; bases unmatched to any gene: 10. In DNA form, the CDR3 reads TGTGCCTCCCGGGAGGGCTCGTCGACCGGGGAGCTGTTTTTT. As protein: CASREGSSTGELFF.

This chain connects TRBV15 to TRBJ2-1, with 10 bases aligning to TRBD2. This CDR3 region has 16 residues. The junction had 9 bases not matched to a gene; V was cut back by 3 bases and J by 7 bases. The germline V gene has CDR1 LNHNV and CDR2 YYDKDF (reference sequence). The CDR3 bases are TGTGCCACCAGCAGCTCTAGCGGGAGAAGCAGGAATGAGCAGTTCTTC. This codes for CATSSSSGRSRNEQFF.

The chain employs TRBV14 and TRBJ2-5, with 12 bases aligning to TRBD1. The CDR3 has 16 residues. Germline V gene lookup returns CDR1 SGHDN and CDR2 FVKESK. The V gene end was trimmed by 4 bases and the J gene end by 5 bases; junction bases not matched to a gene: 8. The CDR3 DNA is TGTGCCAGCAGCCTCCGGGACAGGGGGCCCGATGAGACCCAGTACTTC. Translating it yields CASSLRDRGPDETQYF.

The V gene is TRBV24-1, the J gene TRBJ2-1; 8 nucleotides align to TRBD2. Germline CDR1 reads KGHDR; CDR2 reads SFDVKD. The trim removed 4 bases at V and 8 bases at J, leaving 6 bases unmatched. The CDR3 runs to 14 residues. This CDR3 reads CATSDPGRVDEQFF. The CDR3 DNA is TGTGCCACCAGTGACCCCGGGAGGGTTGATGAGCAGTTCTTC.

The V gene is TRBV18, the J gene TRBJ2-1, with 10 nucleotides matching TRBD2. With V trimmed by 5 bases and J by 6 bases, 7 bases remained unmatched. This CDR3 region has 15 residues. Germline assignment: CDR1 KGHSH and CDR2 LQKENI. The DNA of the CDR3 is TGTGCCAGCTCATTCTCTAGCGGGAGCTTCAATGAGCAGTTCTTC. Translation gives CASSFSSGSFNEQFF.

This clone was observed a few times. The chain employs TRBV20-1 and TRBJ2-6, with TRBD2 as a possible D gene (5 bases). Trimming pared 3 bases from V and 2 bases from J, leaving 14 bases between. Germline-derived CDR1 and CDR2 are DFQATT and SNEGSKA (reference sequence). The CDR3 extends over 16 amino acids. CDR3 loop: CSASRRVLAGANVLTF. CDR3 bases: TGCAGTGCTAGTAGGCGGGTACTGGCTGGGGCCAACGTCCTGACTTTC.

This chain uses TRBV10-2 with TRBJ2-2, with 7 bases fitting TRBD2. The length of the CDR3 is 14 residues. The germline V gene encodes CDR1 WSHSY and CDR2 SAAADI. The trim removed 7 bases at V and 8 bases at J, leaving 10 bases unmatched. The CDR3 region is CASTEGGPGGELFF. In DNA, the CDR3 is TGCGCCAGCACCGAGGGAGGGCCAGGTGGGGAGCTGTTTTTT.

This chain links TRBV19 with TRBJ1-3; D possibly corresponds to TRBD1 (6 bases). The germline CDR1 and CDR2 sequences are LNHDA and SQIVND (reference sequence). The CDR3 has 15 residues. Trimming shortened V by 5 bases and J by 0 bases, and 11 bases separated the two germline ends. The CDR3 nucleotides are TGTGCCAGTAGTCAACAGGGAAGCTCTGGAAACACCATATATTTT. This translates into CASSQQGSSGNTIYF.